Listed here is a single T cell receptor (beta chain). The clone's antigen remains unknown. Qualities for individual bases were not recorded, and no much larger clone is one base off. For TCR beta library preparation, roughly 2.2 micrograms of genomic DNA were isolated from cryopreserved PBMCs. Longitudinal blood samples from CLL patients on ibrutinib monotherapy were analyzed using high-throughput TCR beta sequencing. The patients took part in an open-label, single-center phase 2 trial of ibrutinib monotherapy. V sheds 4 bases and J sheds 1 base, leaving 10 bases between their ends. From a lookup of the germline V gene (reference sequence), CDR1 and CDR2 are GTSNPN and SVGIG. The CDR3 runs 13 residues from the cysteine to the phenylalanine. The retained sequence is limited to the CDR3, 39 bases, with the frame set at the first base. The sample is drawn from a study of cytotoxic CD8 clonotypes in ibrutinib-treated CLL (dated by TCRdb to the early 2020s). With respect to the entire study: The cohort was composed of under 12 relapsed/refractory and around 14 treatment-naive patients; IGHV unmutated status was identified in around 17 patients. Partial responses were observed in approximately 24 patients and complete responses in 2; after a median follow-up of around 68 months, remission was maintained in approximately 14 patients and progression was observed in some twelve. Samples at response were collected after a median of around twelve months of treatment, with a range of about 6 to 36 months. On average, each sample had roughly 230,000 productive templates and approximately 89,000 productive rearrangements. Of the 86 participants in the trial, 26 had longitudinal samples available. Cryopreserved peripheral blood mononuclear cells were collected at three points: before therapy, at response, and at either sustained remission or disease progression. Broader findings and caveats from the paper: Public clonotypes were rare and either shrank or stayed stable during treatment, and the rise in clonality at ibrutinib response reflected expansion of private clonotypes. Lymph node repertoires were not examined, and the timing of sampling was not matched between patients in sustained remission and those whose disease progressed. At ibrutinib response clonality went up, during sustained remission it held steady, and at progression it dropped back toward baseline. At baseline, clonality was higher than in age-matched healthy donors and showed a strong correlation with circulating CD8+ T-cell counts.

A MiSeq instrument was used for deep resolution sequencing, which targeted depths ranging from 1 in 1 million up to 1 in 200,000 T cells, with coverage averaging 10x for each clonotype. TCR beta libraries were generated with the immunoSEQ hsTCRB Kit. On the authors' methods: The data were analyzed with ImmunoSEQ Analyzer and ImmunoSEQ Data Assistant, and V, D and J gene assignments followed IMGT definitions. Clonality, which ranges from 0 to 1, was calculated as one minus the normalized Shannon entropy of productive rearrangement frequencies. Only overrepresented clonotypes making up at least 0.05% of the repertoire of each patient were included in the public clonotype analysis. Repertoires from some 13 age-matched healthy donors in immuneACCESS were used as clonality controls. TCRdb provides this immuneACCESS table in a form limited to in-frame rearrangements. Some clones are lacking; in checked studies, under half of them reflect an unresolved V gene, and why the rest are absent is not known. V and J calls and clone size are as listed in that table; D and trimming were resolved from the DNA. The sample has around 300,000 clones on record, 70% to 80% of them singletons. 5.5% to 8% of the sample belongs to the ten largest clones.

Recombination joined TRBV30 with TRBJ1-1; the D segment could be TRBD1, given 6 matching bases. The TCR sequence derives from a human donor with chronic lymphocytic leukemia. The sample in question was PBMCs, obtained before ibrutinib treatment. The DNA reads as follows: TGTGCCTGGACCGGACAGTGGAACACTGAAGCTTTCTTT. Translated, it gives CAWTGQWNTEAFF.